This TCR beta chain was sequenced for a study of blood T cell repertoires in COVID-19. Looking at the study overall: Spain, Italy and the United States supplied samples that represented acute and convalescent COVID-19. In each case, the material was cDNA or gDNA derived from T cells, B-cell-depleted T cells, or PBMCs.

In the authors' methods: Reference gene primer amplification yielded estimated nucleated cell counts. The repertoire was sequenced with immunoSEQ multiplex PCR; TCRdb's copy has only in-frame clones and lacks some. V and J calls and clone size are copied from that table; D and trimming were computed from the DNA. The data contain hundreds of thousands of clones, roughly nine tenths of them singletons. The ends lost 5 bases at V and 4 bases at J; junction bases unmatched: 5. Germline CDR1 and CDR2: SGHTA and FQGNSA. There are 14 residues in the CDR3. The chain carries TRBV7-2 and TRBJ2-7, with 10 nucleotides matching TRBD2. The sample comprised peripheral blood. This sequence was found in a woman aged 50 to 65 with acute or convalescent COVID-19. CDR3 amino acids: CASSPRTSGYEQYF. In nucleotides, the CDR3 is TGTGCCAGCAGCCCCAGGACTAGCGGTTACGAGCAGTACTTC. Supplemented by reference TRBV7-2 and TRBJ2-7, the full variable domain reads GAGVSQSPSNKVTEKGKDVELRCDPISGHTALYWYRQSLGQGLEFLIYFQGNSAPDKSGLPSDRFSAERTGGSVSTLTIQRTQQEDSAVYLCASSPRTSGYEQYFGPGTRLTVT.